A selection of T cell receptor beta chains follows, all from one sample in a study of OX40 agonist ivuxolimab in advanced cancers. The method was immunoSEQ multiplex PCR; TCRdb's version includes in-frame clones alone and lacks a portion of them. The sample lists under 80,000 clones; 75% to 90% were seen once. Here the sequenced sample was CD4+ or CD8+ T cells sorted from blood, taken in a trial of the OX40 agonist ivuxolimab. The receptor source for this set is an adult with an advanced solid tumor such as melanoma, head and neck, liver or kidney cancer. The CDR3 runs from the conserved cysteine through the conserved F or W. The order of the fields is D gene, J gene, V gene, clone size, CDR3 DNA, CDR3 protein. A D gene is named only where the DNA matches it firmly. Only part of the rows carry a size: once, few, many, or a class if the clone is expanded.

D gene: TRBD1; J gene: TRBJ1-2; V gene: TRBV28; clone size: NA; CDR3 DNA: TGTGCCAGCAAGGTGTCCGCCGGGACAGACGTTCTCACCTTC; CDR3 protein: CASKVSAGTDVLTF
D gene: TRBD1; J gene: TRBJ2-7; V gene: TRBV9; clone size: NA; CDR3 DNA: TGTGCCAGCAGCCCGGACAGGGGATTATACGAGCAGTACTTC; CDR3 protein: CASSPDRGLYEQYF
D gene: NA; J gene: TRBJ1-5; V gene: TRBV18; clone size: NA; CDR3 DNA: TGTGCCAGCTCACCCGGGGATAGCAATCAGCCCCAGCATTTT; CDR3 protein: CASSPGDSNQPQHF
D gene: NA; J gene: TRBJ1-1; V gene: TRBV2; clone size: NA; CDR3 DNA: TGTGCCAGCAGTGTGAGAGGCAGTACGAACACTGAAGCTTTCTTT; CDR3 protein: CASSVRGSTNTEAFF
D gene: TRBD1; J gene: TRBJ2-7; V gene: TRBV14; clone size: medium-sized; CDR3 DNA: TGTGCCAGCAGCCGGGACAGGGGGCCATACGAGCAGTACTTC; CDR3 protein: CASSRDRGPYEQYF
D gene: NA; J gene: TRBJ1-5; V gene: TRBV6-1; clone size: few; CDR3 DNA: TGTGCCAGCAGTGAAGGGACAGGCAATCAGCCCCAGCATTTT; CDR3 protein: CASSEGTGNQPQHF
D gene: TRBD1; J gene: TRBJ1-2; V gene: TRBV27; clone size: NA; CDR3 DNA: TGTGCCAGCAGTTTGGGGACAGGGGCGGCTAACTATGGCTACACCTTC; CDR3 protein: CASSLGTGAANYGYTF
D gene: TRBD2; J gene: TRBJ2-1; V gene: TRBV4-1; clone size: NA; CDR3 DNA: TGCGCCAGCAGCCCGTACGTAGGGACTAGAGATAACAATGAGCAGTTCTTC; CDR3 protein: CASSPYVGTRDNNEQFF
D gene: NA; J gene: TRBJ1-6; V gene: TRBV5-1; clone size: NA; CDR3 DNA: TGCGCCAGCAGCTTGGTTCCGGACTATAATTCACCCCTCCACTTT; CDR3 protein: CASSLVPDYNSPLHF
D gene: NA; J gene: TRBJ2-2; V gene: TRBV19; clone size: NA; CDR3 DNA: TGTGCCAGTAGTTTACAGGGTCCGGGGGAGCTGTTTTTT; CDR3 protein: CASSLQGPGELFF
D gene: TRBD2; J gene: TRBJ2-3; V gene: TRBV30; clone size: NA; CDR3 DNA: TGTGCCTGGAGTGGTATGACAGCGGGGGTTGTTCAAGGTACGCAGTATTTT; CDR3 protein: CAWSGMTAGVVQGTQYF
D gene: TRBD1; J gene: TRBJ1-2; V gene: TRBV6-6; clone size: few; CDR3 DNA: TGTGCCAGCAGCCCGGGACAGGGGTTCGGCTACACCTTC; CDR3 protein: CASSPGQGFGYTF
D gene: NA; J gene: TRBJ1-3; V gene: TRBV11-2; clone size: NA; CDR3 DNA: TGTGCCAGCAGCACGATCAGGGGCGCGGATACCATATATTTT; CDR3 protein: CASSTIRGADTIYF
D gene: NA; J gene: TRBJ2-5; V gene: TRBV27; clone size: NA; CDR3 DNA: TGTGCCAGCAGCGTAGGGTACCAGATAGAGACCCAGTACTTC; CDR3 protein: CASSVGYQIETQYF
D gene: TRBD1; J gene: TRBJ2-7; V gene: TRBV5-1; clone size: NA; CDR3 DNA: TGCGCCAGCAGCTCGGGACAGACGGGAAGCTACGAGCAGTACTTC; CDR3 protein: CASSSGQTGSYEQYF
D gene: NA; J gene: TRBJ2-1; V gene: TRBV18; clone size: NA; CDR3 DNA: TGTGCCAGCTCACCACGCGCAGGGTACAATGAGCAGTTCTTC; CDR3 protein: CASSPRAGYNEQFF
D gene: NA; J gene: TRBJ2-5; V gene: TRBV4-2; clone size: once; CDR3 DNA: TGTGCCAGCAGCCAAGCCGGACAGCTGGAGACCCAGTACTTC; CDR3 protein: CASSQAGQLETQYF
D gene: NA; J gene: TRBJ1-3; V gene: TRBV28; clone size: NA; CDR3 DNA: TGTGCCAGCAGTATCCTGGGACTGAGCTCTGGAAACACCATATATTTT; CDR3 protein: CASSILGLSSGNTIYF
D gene: TRBD2; J gene: TRBJ2-1; V gene: TRBV5-5; clone size: few; CDR3 DNA: TGTGCCAGCAGCTCCATTAGCGGGAGTTCCTACAATGAGCAGTTCTTC; CDR3 protein: CASSSISGSSYNEQFF
D gene: NA; J gene: TRBJ2-7; V gene: TRBV5-4; clone size: NA; CDR3 DNA: TGTGCCAGCAGGATGAGGGGGGCAACCTACGAGCAGTACTTC; CDR3 protein: CASRMRGATYEQYF
D gene: NA; J gene: TRBJ1-6; V gene: TRBV7-3; clone size: NA; CDR3 DNA: TGTGCCAGCAGCTTAATATCCTTAAATTCACCCCTCCACTTT; CDR3 protein: CASSLISLNSPLHF
D gene: NA; J gene: TRBJ1-2; V gene: TRBV29-1; clone size: NA; CDR3 DNA: TGCAGCGCCGATACAGGGTTCGGTAACTATGGCTACACCTTC; CDR3 protein: CSADTGFGNYGYTF
D gene: TRBD1; J gene: TRBJ2-1; V gene: TRBV27; clone size: NA; CDR3 DNA: TGTGCCAGCAGTTTAGGGGGGACAGGGGGAGAGCAGTTCTTC; CDR3 protein: CASSLGGTGGEQFF
D gene: TRBD1; J gene: TRBJ1-1; V gene: TRBV29-1; clone size: once; CDR3 DNA: TGCAGCGTTAAGACCCGGGACAGATGGAACACTGAAGCTTTCTTT; CDR3 protein: CSVKTRDRWNTEAFF
D gene: TRBD2; J gene: TRBJ2-1; V gene: TRBV11-1; clone size: NA; CDR3 DNA: TGTGCCAGCAGCTTAAAAAGCGGGGGGGCCGGTGAGCAGTTCTTC; CDR3 protein: CASSLKSGGAGEQFF
D gene: NA; J gene: TRBJ1-2; V gene: TRBV9; clone size: NA; CDR3 DNA: TGTGCCAGCAGCGATTCACAGGGAATTACAGGTGGCTACACCTTC; CDR3 protein: CASSDSQGITGGYTF
D gene: NA; J gene: TRBJ2-7; V gene: TRBV21-1; clone size: NA; CDR3 DNA: TGTGCCAGCAGCCCCGCGGGGCCAGGGGCCTTCGAGCAGTACTTC; CDR3 protein: CASSPAGPGAFEQYF
D gene: NA; J gene: TRBJ2-3; V gene: TRBV30; clone size: NA; CDR3 DNA: TGTGCCTGGAGTGCGGGCACAGATACGCAGTATTTT; CDR3 protein: CAWSAGTDTQYF
D gene: TRBD1; J gene: TRBJ2-7; V gene: TRBV10-3; clone size: NA; CDR3 DNA: TGTGCCATCAGTGTCCGGGACAGTAACTACGAGCAGTACTTC; CDR3 protein: CAISVRDSNYEQYF
D gene: NA; J gene: TRBJ2-6; V gene: TRBV2; clone size: NA; CDR3 DNA: TGTGCCAGCAGGGAGGAGGATGTACTCTCTGGGGCCAACGTCCTGACTTTC; CDR3 protein: CASREEDVLSGANVLTF
D gene: NA; J gene: TRBJ2-7; V gene: TRBV7-8; clone size: NA; CDR3 DNA: TGTGCCAGCAGCTTCGCGGGACAAACCTACGAGCAGTACTTC; CDR3 protein: CASSFAGQTYEQYF
D gene: NA; J gene: TRBJ2-2; V gene: TRBV29-1; clone size: NA; CDR3 DNA: TGCAGCGTTGGGAGAGGGGGAAACGGGGAGCTGTTTTTT; CDR3 protein: CSVGRGGNGELFF
D gene: NA; J gene: TRBJ2-3; V gene: TRBV30; clone size: NA; CDR3 DNA: TGTGCCTGGAGTCTACTAGCCACAGATACGCAGTATTTT; CDR3 protein: CAWSLLATDTQYF
D gene: NA; J gene: TRBJ1-5; V gene: TRBV6-1; clone size: NA; CDR3 DNA: TGTGCCAGCACTGTACAGGGAAGCAATCAGCCCCAGCATTTT; CDR3 protein: CASTVQGSNQPQHF
D gene: NA; J gene: TRBJ1-5; V gene: TRBV15; clone size: NA; CDR3 DNA: TGTGCCACCAGGCGGGACGGAAATCAGCCCCAGCATTTT; CDR3 protein: CATRRDGNQPQHF
D gene: TRBD1; J gene: TRBJ2-5; V gene: TRBV7-7; clone size: few; CDR3 DNA: TGTGCCAGCGGGCAGGGGGCAGAGACCCAGTACTTC; CDR3 protein: CASGQGAETQYF
D gene: NA; J gene: TRBJ2-5; V gene: TRBV7-9; clone size: once; CDR3 DNA: TGTGCCAGCAGCCCCGGAGAGACCCAGTACTTC; CDR3 protein: CASSPGETQYF
D gene: NA; J gene: TRBJ2-7; V gene: TRBV6-5; clone size: NA; CDR3 DNA: TGTGCCAGCAGTTTTGGCACGGCCCTCCGGACCTACGAGCAGTACTTC; CDR3 protein: CASSFGTALRTYEQYF
D gene: NA; J gene: TRBJ2-7; V gene: TRBV11-2; clone size: NA; CDR3 DNA: TGTGCCAGCAGCCTCACCGACAGCTACGAGCAGTACTTC; CDR3 protein: CASSLTDSYEQYF
D gene: NA; J gene: TRBJ2-7; V gene: TRBV7-2; clone size: NA; CDR3 DNA: TGTGCCAGCAGCTTACGGGGAAACGAGCAGTACTTC; CDR3 protein: CASSLRGNEQYF
D gene: NA; J gene: TRBJ2-6; V gene: TRBV19; clone size: NA; CDR3 DNA: TGTGCCAGTAGTCAAGATCCTCGGGGTGCTGGGGCCAACGTCCTGACTTTC; CDR3 protein: CASSQDPRGAGANVLTF
D gene: NA; J gene: TRBJ1-6; V gene: TRBV6-4; clone size: NA; CDR3 DNA: TGTGCCAGCAGTGACTGGGTGGTTAGTTACTCACCCCTCCACTTT; CDR3 protein: CASSDWVVSYSPLHF
D gene: NA; J gene: TRBJ2-7; V gene: TRBV7-9; clone size: NA; CDR3 DNA: TGTGCCAGCAGCGCCATACAATTAGTCCCCCTCGAGCAGTACTTC; CDR3 protein: CASSAIQLVPLEQYF
D gene: NA; J gene: TRBJ2-7; V gene: TRBV7-6; clone size: NA; CDR3 DNA: TGTGCCAGCAGCCCCCGGGAAGGGGCCGGGGACGAGCAGTACTTC; CDR3 protein: CASSPREGAGDEQYF
D gene: NA; J gene: TRBJ1-1; V gene: TRBV5-4; clone size: once; CDR3 DNA: TGTGCCAGCACTCTCCTAGGTGGCACTGAAGCTTTCTTT; CDR3 protein: CASTLLGGTEAFF
D gene: TRBD1; J gene: TRBJ1-1; V gene: TRBV30; clone size: medium-sized; CDR3 DNA: TGTGCCTGGCGGACAGGGGCCTTCTTGAACACTGAAGCTTTCTTT; CDR3 protein: CAWRTGAFLNTEAFF
D gene: TRBD1; J gene: TRBJ1-2; V gene: TRBV4-2; clone size: NA; CDR3 DNA: TGTGCCAGCAGCCAAAGTACCGGGACAGGGTTGAGCCCTTATGGCTACACCTTC; CDR3 protein: CASSQSTGTGLSPYGYTF
D gene: NA; J gene: TRBJ1-2; V gene: TRBV10-1; clone size: NA; CDR3 DNA: TGCGCCAGCAGTGAGTCAACGAGGGATGGCTACACCTTC; CDR3 protein: CASSESTRDGYTF
D gene: TRBD2; J gene: TRBJ2-3; V gene: TRBV19; clone size: NA; CDR3 DNA: TGTGCCAGTAGACTAGCGGGGAAGCAGTATTTT; CDR3 protein: CASRLAGKQYF
D gene: NA; J gene: TRBJ2-1; V gene: TRBV23-1; clone size: NA; CDR3 DNA: TGCGCCAGCAGTCGACACGGGAGTCGGGGCTCCTACAATGAGCAGTTCTTC; CDR3 protein: CASSRHGSRGSYNEQFF